The 6 T cell receptor beta chains listed next were all sequenced from one sample in a study of blood T cell repertoires in COVID-19. Using immunoSEQ multiplex PCR, the repertoire was profiled, and TCRdb retains in-frame clones only, with some absent. The sample contains under 250,000 clones, 84% of which appear only once. Sequencing used peripheral blood. The receptors shown here come from a woman between 55 and 75 years old who had recovered from COVID-19.

J is TRBJ1-4 and V is TRBV3-1 (or the pseudogene TRBV3-2); 7 bases line up with TRBD1. Trimming cost V 5 bases and J 3 bases; bases outside gene matches: 6. Germline V lookup: CDR1 LGHDT, CDR2 YNNKEL (reference sequence). The CDR3 has 15 residues. The CDR3 spells CASSFRGQPNEKLFF. CDR3 in DNA: TGTGCCAGCAGCTTCCGGGGACAGCCTAATGAAAAACTGTTTTTT.

J is TRBJ2-5 and V is TRBV7-6, with D tentatively TRBD1 (5 bases). Germline CDR1 and CDR2: SGHVS and FNYEAQ. The CDR3 is made up of 14 amino acids. Trimming shortened V by 2 bases and J by 5 bases, and 12 bases separated the two germline ends. In nucleotides, the CDR3 is TGTGCCAGCAGCTTAATAAGGGGCGAGGAGACCCAGTACTTC. Residues: CASSLIRGEETQYF.

The sample holds one count of this clone. Additional DNA sequences in this sample encode the identical CDR3. J is TRBJ2-2 and V is TRBV7-9, with a possible D match to TRBD1 (5 bases). In germline, CDR1 is SEHNR, CDR2 FQNEAQ (reference sequence). With 6 bases removed from V and 1 base from J, the gap between germline ends came to 9 bases. The CDR3 has 14 amino acids. The CDR3 DNA sequence: TGTGCCAGCAGTCCCCAGGGGAACACCGGGGAGCTGTTTTTT. This sequence encodes CASSPQGNTGELFF.

This clone appeared once. This chain uses TRBV5-6 with TRBJ1-3; D unclear. The germline CDR1 and CDR2 sequences are SGHDT and YYEEEE. Trimming took off 2 bases at V and 0 bases at J, with 6 bases between the two ends. The CDR3 is 14 residues long. The CDR3 region is CASSFGSSGNTIYF. The CDR3 region has the DNA TGTGCCAGCAGCTTCGGGTCCTCTGGAAACACCATATATTTT.

The J gene is TRBJ1-4, the V gene TRBV5-6, with 7 bases identical to TRBD1. The CDR3 extends over 15 amino acids. V trimming: 7 bases; J trimming: 6 bases; junction bases outside the gene matches: 12. Germline values: CDR1 SGHDT, CDR2 YYEEEE. The CDR3 region has the DNA TGTGCCAGCGGTCTTACGGGGACAGTCTATGAAAAACTGTTTTTT. It yields the protein CASGLTGTVYEKLFF.

The chain recombines TRBV7-2 with TRBJ2-5; D perhaps matches TRBD2 (6 bases). With 5 bases removed from V and 5 bases from J, the gap between germline ends came to 12 bases. The CDR3 covers 13 residues. The germline gives CDR1 SGHTA, CDR2 FQGNSA. The CDR3 here is CASSTTSLETQYF. In nucleotides, the CDR3 is TGTGCCAGCAGCACGACTAGTCTGGAGACCCAGTACTTC. The variable domain in full, with the rest retrieved from reference TRBV7-2 and TRBJ2-5, is GAGVSQSPSNKVTEKGKDVELRCDPISGHTALYWYRQSLGQGLEFLIYFQGNSAPDKSGLPSDRFSAERTGGSVSTLTIQRTQQEDSAVYLCASSTTSLETQYFGPGTRLLVL.